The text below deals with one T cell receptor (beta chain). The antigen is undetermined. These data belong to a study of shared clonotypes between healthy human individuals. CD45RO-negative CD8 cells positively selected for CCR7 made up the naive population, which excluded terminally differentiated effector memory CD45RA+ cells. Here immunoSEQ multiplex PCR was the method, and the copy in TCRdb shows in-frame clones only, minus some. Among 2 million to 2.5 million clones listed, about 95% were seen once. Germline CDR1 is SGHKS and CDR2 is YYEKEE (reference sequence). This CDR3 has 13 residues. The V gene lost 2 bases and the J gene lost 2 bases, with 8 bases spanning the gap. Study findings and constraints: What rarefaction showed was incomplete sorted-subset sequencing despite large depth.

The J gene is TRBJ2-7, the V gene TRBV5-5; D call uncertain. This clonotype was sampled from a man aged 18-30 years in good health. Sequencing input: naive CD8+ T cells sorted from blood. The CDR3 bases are TGTGCCAGCAGCTTTTCGGATCCCTACGAGCAGTACTTC. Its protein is CASSFSDPYEQYF.